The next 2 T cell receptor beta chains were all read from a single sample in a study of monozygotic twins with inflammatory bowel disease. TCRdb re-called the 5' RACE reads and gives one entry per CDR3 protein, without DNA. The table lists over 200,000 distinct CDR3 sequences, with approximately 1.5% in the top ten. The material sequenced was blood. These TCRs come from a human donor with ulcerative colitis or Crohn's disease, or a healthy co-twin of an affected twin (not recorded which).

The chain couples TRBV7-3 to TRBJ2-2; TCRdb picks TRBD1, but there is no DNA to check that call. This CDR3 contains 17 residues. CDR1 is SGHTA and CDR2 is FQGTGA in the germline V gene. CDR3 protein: CASSRGVVSLNTGELFF.

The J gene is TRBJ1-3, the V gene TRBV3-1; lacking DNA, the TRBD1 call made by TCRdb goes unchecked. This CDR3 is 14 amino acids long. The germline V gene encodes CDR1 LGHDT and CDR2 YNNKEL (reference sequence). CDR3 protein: CASSEQGIGNTIYF.